One and the same sample provided the 26 T cell receptor beta chains below, sequenced in a study of CD8+CD57+ T cells in acquired aplastic anemia. Flow cytometry had shown expanded CD8+CD57+ cells in the patients chosen for sequencing. Both TCR beta VDJ combination and CDR3 sequence profiling were carried out. Genomic DNA was the template for this profiling. TCRdb itself ran the reads through MiXCR, one entry per CDR3 protein. Of over 150,000 distinct CDR3 sequences in the sample, around 50% were seen once. The specimen was sorted CD4+, CD8+, or CD8+CD57+ T cells (not recorded which) from PBMCs. The receptors originated from a human donor with aplastic anemia.

The CDR3 loop reads CSGGQGGLEQYF. The CDR3 nucleotides read TGCAGCGGGGGACAGGGAGGCCTCGAGCAGTACTTC. This chain links TRBV29-1 with TRBJ2-7; the match to TRBD1 covers 9 bases. Germline CDR1 reads SQVTM; CDR2 reads ANQGSEA. The CDR3 runs 12 residues. J lost 6 bases, V lost 7 bases, and 7 bases had no gene match.

This clonotype was counted between two and nine times. V is TRBV2 and J is TRBJ1-1; D remains ambiguous. Germline CDR1 and CDR2: SNHLY and FYNNEI. CDR3 length: 13 amino acids. Trimming left V 6 bases short and J 3 bases short, with 11 bases between. The CDR3 protein is CASREPGYTEAFF. The DNA for the CDR3 is TGTGCCAGCAGGGAACCGGGATACACTGAAGCTTTCTTT.

V and J are TRBV25-1 and TRBJ2-7, with D perhaps TRBD1 or TRBD2 (5 bases each). Germline V gene data show CDR1 as MGHDK and CDR2 as SYGVNS. V was cut by 6 bases and J by 7 bases, with 16 bases left in between. The CDR3 totals 13 residues. The CDR3 spells CASSPGPVGEQYF. DNA for the CDR3: TGTGCCAGCAGCCCGGGACCGGTGGGAGAGCAGTACTTC.

This clonotype was detected many times. CDR3 nucleotide sequence: TGTGCCAGCAGTGTGCATTGGGGTGGAGGGAACTATGGCTACACCTTC. It encodes CASSVHWGGGNYGYTF. The genes are TRBV6-1 and TRBJ1-2; D ambiguous. The CDR3 is 16 residues long. Per the germline V gene, CDR1 is MNHNS and CDR2 is SASEGT. V lost 4 bases and J lost 2, with 17 bases in between.

V is TRBV5-1 and J is TRBJ2-5; 7 nucleotides align to TRBD1. V lost 0 bases and J lost 3; bases outside the gene matches: 2. The CDR3 is made up of 14 amino acids. CDR1 SGHRS and CDR2 YFSETQ come from the germline V gene. The CDR3 DNA reads TGCGCCAGCAGCTTGGCCCAGGGGGAAGAGACCCAGTACTTC. Translation: CASSLAQGEETQYF. The entire variable domain, with the rest obtained from reference TRBV5-1 and TRBJ2-5, is as follows: KAGVTQTPRYLIKTRGQQVTLSCSPISGHRSVSWYQQTPGQGLQFLFEYFSETQRNKGNFPGRFSGRQFSNSRSEMNVSTLELGDSALYLCASSLAQGEETQYFGPGTRLLVL.

The chain joins TRBV10-3 to TRBJ2-2; D remains unclear. The CDR3 spans 16 residues. V lost 0 bases, J lost 7 bases, and 15 bases lay in between. CDR1 is ENHRY and CDR2 is SYGVKD in the germline V gene. Here the CDR3 reads CAISESGSGGIGELFF. In nucleotides, the CDR3 is TGTGCCATCAGTGAGTCGGGTAGTGGCGGCATCGGGGAGCTGTTTTTT.

In the case of this clonotype: One end of the junction varies from germline; a read error may be responsible. This chain links TRBV19 with TRBJ2-1; TRBD2 agrees at 7 bases. Germline CDR1 is LNHDA and CDR2 is SQIVND (reference sequence). The CDR3 extends over 15 amino acids. The CDR3 DNA is TGTGCCAGCAGTATAACGGCGGGAGCTTACAATGAGCAGTTCTTC. This sequence encodes CASSITAGAYNEQFF.

In its sample, this clonotype was seen once. This could be a read error, since a much larger clone is one nucleotide away. The J gene is TRBJ2-6, the V gene TRBV12-3 or TRBV12-4; TRBD1 aligns across 10 bases. This CDR3 is 17 amino acids long. The CDR3 loop reads CACRLPGQGSGANVLTF. CDR3 in DNA: TGTGCCTGCAGATTACCGGGACAGGGGTCTGGGGCCAACGTCCTGACTTTC.

As for this clonotype: One junction end does not reproduce the germline sequence, and a read error may be involved. The J gene is TRBJ2-7, the V gene TRBV5-5, with no clear D. CDR1 is SGHKS, CDR2 YYEKEE, per germline (reference sequence). CDR3 size: 13 residues. CDR3: CASSLGPRAEQHF. Here the CDR3 DNA reads TGTGCCAGCAGCTTGGGGCCCCGGGCCGAGCAGCACTTC.

The rearrangement uses TRBV20-1 and TRBJ2-2; D is unresolved. Germline CDR1 and CDR2: DFQATT and SNEGSKA (reference sequence). The CDR3 extends over 15 amino acids. Trimming pared 0 bases from V and 5 bases from J, leaving 13 bases between. The CDR3 sequence: CSAREVQPATGELFF. CDR3 coding DNA: TGCAGTGCTAGAGAAGTACAGCCGGCTACCGGGGAGCTGTTTTTT.

This chain links TRBV3-1 with TRBJ1-1; D not certain. The germline V gene has CDR1 LGHDT and CDR2 YNNKEL (reference sequence). This CDR3 is built from 16 residues. V was clipped by 1 base and J by 1 base, with 13 bases between them. CDR3 nucleotides: TGTGCCAGCAGCCAAGCTGTCATGGTTCAGAACACTGAAGCTTTCTTT. It yields the protein CASSQAVMVQNTEAFF. Full variable domain (outside the CDR3, taken from reference TRBV3-1 and TRBJ1-1): DTAVSQTPKYLVTQMGNDKSIKCEQNLGHDTMYWYKQDSKKFLKIMFSYNNKELIINETVPNRFSPKSPDKAHLNLHINSLELGDSAVYFCASSQAVMVQNTEAFFGQGTRLTVV.

This clonotype was observed a few times. J is TRBJ1-6 and V is TRBV19; D perhaps matches TRBD1 (5 bases). The ends were cut back, 7 bases at V and 9 bases at J, with 16 bases in the middle. The germline V gene has CDR1 LNHDA and CDR2 SQIVND (reference sequence). CDR3 size: 14 residues. The CDR3 sequence is CASTAGTLGSPLHF. The CDR3 DNA reads as TGTGCCAGTACGGCCGGGACTTTAGGTTCACCCCTCCACTTT.

At least ten counts were recorded for this clonotype. The chain links TRBV7-3 to TRBJ2-7; TRBD1 might be the D (5 bases). The V gene's germline CDR1 is SGHTA and CDR2 FQGTGA. The V and J ends lost 1 base and 5 bases respectively, with 15 bases between them. This CDR3 is 15 amino acids long. As DNA, the CDR3 is TGTGCCAGCAGCTTAATGGCGGTCAGGGCGGACGAGCAGTACTTC. Translating gives CASSLMAVRADEQYF. Filled out from reference TRBV7-3 and TRBJ2-7, the complete variable domain reads GAGVSQTPSNKVTEKGKYVELRCDPISGHTALYWYRQSLGQGPEFLIYFQGTGAADDSGLPNDRFFAVRPEGSVSTLKIQRTERGDSAVYLCASSLMAVRADEQYFGPGTRLTVT.

Ten or more counts support this clonotype. CDR3 nucleotides: TGTGCCAGTAGTCAAGACTACGAGCAGTACTTC. Amino acid sequence: CASSQDYEQYF. The rearrangement uses TRBV19 and TRBJ2-7, with no clear D. The V end was cut by 5 bases, the J end by 3 bases, with 5 bases between. The CDR3 has 11 amino acids. Germline CDR1 and CDR2: LNHDA and SQIVND (reference sequence).

This clonotype was counted many times. The V gene is TRBV12-3 or TRBV12-4, the J gene TRBJ1-1; 8 nucleotides agree with TRBD1. The CDR3 length is 14 residues. V was pared by 6 bases and J by 1 base, with 4 bases of the junction left unmatched. In DNA form, the CDR3 reads TGTGCCAGCAGGAGGGACAGGACGAACACTGAAGCTTTCTTT. Translating gives CASRRDRTNTEAFF.

In DNA form, the CDR3 reads TGCAGCGTATTGGTAGGGACACGGACAACTTTCTTT. As protein: CSVLVGTRTTFF. The chain employs TRBV29-1 and TRBJ1-1; tentative D call: TRBD1 (6 bases). Germline CDR1 SQVTM, CDR2 ANQGSEA. This CDR3 is built from 12 residues. Trimming shortened V by 6 bases and J by 12 bases, and 20 bases separated the two germline ends. The whole variable domain, filled in from reference TRBV29-1 and TRBJ1-1, reads SAVISQKPSRDICQRGTSLTIQCQVDSQVTMMFWYRQQPGQSLTLIATANQGSEATYESGFVIDKFPISRPNLTFSTLTVSNMSPEDSSIYLCSVLVGTRTTFFGQGTRLTVV.

This clonotype appeared many times. The V gene is TRBV6-6, the J gene TRBJ1-1, with no clear D. This CDR3 has 14 amino acids. Germline CDR1 MNHNY, CDR2 SVGAGI (reference sequence). V lost 2 bases, J lost 3 bases, and 10 bases lay in between. CDR3 protein: CASSYGITDTEAFF. The CDR3 nucleotides are TGTGCCAGCAGTTACGGGATTACGGACACTGAAGCTTTCTTT.

V usage is TRBV20-1 and J usage is TRBJ2-5; D gene ambiguous. V dropped 0 bases and J dropped 4 bases, with 12 bases sitting between them. CDR1 is DFQATT, CDR2 SNEGSKA, per germline (reference sequence). The CDR3 consists of 14 residues. The CDR3 here is CSARDVAFRETQYF. The CDR3 nucleotides are TGCAGTGCTAGAGATGTGGCTTTTCGAGAGACCCAGTACTTC.

This clonotype was picked up a small number of times. In nucleotides, the CDR3 is TGTGCCAGCTCACCACTCGGGACAGGAGATGATTCACCCCTCCACTTT. Residues: CASSPLGTGDDSPLHF. J is TRBJ1-6 and V is TRBV18, with 8 nucleotides matching TRBD1. Trimming removed 1 base from V and 8 bases from J; junction bases left unmatched: 7. Germline values: CDR1 KGHSH, CDR2 LQKENI. The CDR3 is made up of 16 amino acids.

The table lists this clonotype with many counts. This rearrangement joins TRBV6-1 to TRBJ2-7; 7 bases are shared with TRBD1. CDR3 length: 14 residues. CDR1 is MNHNS, CDR2 SASEGT, per germline. The trim removed 5 bases at V and 2 bases at J, leaving 6 bases unmatched. CDR3 nucleotide sequence: TGTGCCAGCAGTCCTCCGGGACAGACCTACGAGCAGTACTTC. Residues: CASSPPGQTYEQYF.

This clonotype was detected ten times or more. The chain uses TRBV12-3 or TRBV12-4 and TRBJ2-7, with 9 positions matching TRBD1. There are 14 residues in the CDR3. The trim removed 3 bases at V and 2 bases at J, leaving 2 bases unmatched. The CDR3 DNA sequence: TGTGCCAGCAGTTTCGGACAGGGGCCCTACGAGCAGTACTTC. This sequence encodes CASSFGQGPYEQYF.

The sample holds many counts of this clonotype. The chain employs TRBV14 and TRBJ1-1; maybe TRBD1 (6 bases). This CDR3 contains 14 residues. Trimming shortened V by 4 bases and J by 2 bases, and 11 bases separated the two germline ends. Germline V gives CDR1 SGHDN, CDR2 FVKESK. In DNA form, the CDR3 reads TGTGCCAGCAGCCGACGGACAGAAAACACTGAAGCTTTCTTT. Its translation is CASSRRTENTEAFF.

The chain employs TRBV10-2 and TRBJ1-6, with D perhaps TRBD1 (5 bases). The CDR3 loop spans 16 amino acids. CDR1 is WSHSY and CDR2 is SAAADI in the germline V gene. V shed 6 bases and J shed 8 bases, with 20 bases lying between them. CDR3 residues: CASSLTGTGRDSPLHF. The CDR3 DNA sequence: TGCGCCAGCAGCCTAACCGGGACGGGGCGTGATTCACCCCTCCACTTT.

This sequence joins TRBV28 and TRBJ1-1, with unresolved D. The CDR3 runs 12 residues. Germline loops: CDR1 MDHEN, CDR2 SYDVKM. Trimming took 2 bases from V and 11 from J, leaving 12 bases between them. The CDR3 nucleotides read TGTGCCAGCAGTTTAAGCCTGACCCGGGCTTTCTTT. Protein product: CASSLSLTRAFF. Looking up the rest from reference TRBV28 and TRBJ1-1 gives the full variable domain: DVKVTQSSRYLVKRTGEKVFLECVQDMDHENMFWYRQDPGLGLRLIYFSYDVKMKEKGDIPEGYSVSREKKERFSLILESASTNQTSMYLCASSLSLTRAFFGQGTRLTVV.

DNA of the CDR3: TGCAGTGCTAGAGATGGGGACAGCTCCCTCGAGCAGTACTTC. It yields the protein CSARDGDSSLEQYF. The rearrangement uses TRBV20-1 and TRBJ2-7; 7 bases line up with TRBD1. J was trimmed by 6 bases and V by 0 bases; bases with no gene match: 8. The germline V gene has CDR1 DFQATT and CDR2 SNEGSKA (reference sequence). The CDR3 has 14 residues.

This clonotype was counted a few times. V is TRBV2 and J is TRBJ2-7, with a tentative D call TRBD2 (6 bases). V lost 9 bases, J lost 1 base, and 13 bases lay in between. The germline V gene encodes CDR1 SNHLY and CDR2 FYNNEI. The CDR3 runs 13 residues. DNA of the CDR3: TGTGCCAGTTATAGCGGTAGTTCCTACGAGCAGTACTTC. Its protein product is CASYSGSSYEQYF.